This TCR beta chain was sequenced for a study of CD8+CD57+ T cells in acquired aplastic anemia. On the study more broadly: Sorted CD4+ and CD8+ cell DNA averaged around 3 ug. Healthy CD8+ samples averaged roughly 9.9 million reads.

This clonotype was detected ten times or more. Its specificity is unknown. Study conclusions and caveats: Found in both controls and patients were twenty-nine CD8+ CDR3 sequences.

Trimming pared 1 base from V and 6 bases from J, leaving 9 bases between. This CDR3 spans 14 amino acids. The germline V gene encodes CDR1 LNHNV and CDR2 YYDKDF (reference sequence). Template material for TCR beta VDJ and CDR3 profiling consisted of genomic DNA. TCRdb recomputed calls from the reads with MiXCR, one row per CDR3 protein. The data show approximately 81,000 distinct CDR3 sequences, about half seen once. The chain couples TRBV15 to TRBJ1-4, with D possibly TRBD1 on 5 matching bases. The receptor was derived from a human donor in good health, serving as a control. Input material: sorted CD4+, CD8+, or CD8+CD57+ T cells (not recorded which) from PBMCs. CDR3: CATSRGQTDEKLFF. CDR3 nucleotide sequence: TGTGCCACCAGCAGAGGTCAGACAGATGAAAAACTGTTTTTT. Drawing the rest from reference TRBV15 and TRBJ1-4, the complete variable domain is DAMVIQNPRYQVTQFGKPVTLSCSQTLNHNVMYWYQQKSSQAPKLLFHYYDKDFNNEADTPDNFQSRRPNTSFCFLDIRSPGLGDTAMYLCATSRGQTDEKLFFGSGTQLSVL.